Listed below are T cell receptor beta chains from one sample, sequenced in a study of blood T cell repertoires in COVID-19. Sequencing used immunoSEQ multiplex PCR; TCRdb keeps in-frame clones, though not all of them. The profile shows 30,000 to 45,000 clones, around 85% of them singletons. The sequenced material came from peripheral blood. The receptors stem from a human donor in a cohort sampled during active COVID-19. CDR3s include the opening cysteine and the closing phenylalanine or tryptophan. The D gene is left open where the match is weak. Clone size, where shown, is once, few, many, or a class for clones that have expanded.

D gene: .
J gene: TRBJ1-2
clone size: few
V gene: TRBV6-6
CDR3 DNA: TGTGCCACCCTATACGGGGACACCGATGGCTACACCTTC
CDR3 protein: CATLYGDTDGYTF

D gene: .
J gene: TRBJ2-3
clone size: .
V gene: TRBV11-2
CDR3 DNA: TGTGCCAGCAGCTTGGGACTCCCGCGAGGGGATACGCAGTATTTT
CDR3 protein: CASSLGLPRGDTQYF

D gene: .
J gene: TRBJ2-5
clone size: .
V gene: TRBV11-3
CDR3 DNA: TGTGCCAGCAGCTTAGATCGGGGGGAGACCCAGTACTTC
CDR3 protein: CASSLDRGETQYF

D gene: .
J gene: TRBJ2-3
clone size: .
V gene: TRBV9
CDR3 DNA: TGTGCCAGCAGCGTATCGACGGCTAGAGAAGATACGCAGTATTTT
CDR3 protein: CASSVSTAREDTQYF

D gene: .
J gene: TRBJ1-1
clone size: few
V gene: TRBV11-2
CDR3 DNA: TGTGCCAGCAGCTTAGATCCCAGTCCGAACACTGAAGCTTTCTTT
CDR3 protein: CASSLDPSPNTEAFF

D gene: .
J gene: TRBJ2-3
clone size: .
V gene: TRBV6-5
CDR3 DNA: TGTGCCAGCAACCCAGGATCAGGCACAGATACGCAGTATTTT
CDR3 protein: CASNPGSGTDTQYF

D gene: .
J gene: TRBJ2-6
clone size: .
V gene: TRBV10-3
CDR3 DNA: TGTGCCATCACATCTGGGGCCAACGTCCTGACTTTC
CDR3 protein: CAITSGANVLTF

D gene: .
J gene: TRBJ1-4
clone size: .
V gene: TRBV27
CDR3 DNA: TGTGCCAGCAGCCCTAGACAGTTAACTAATGAAAAACTGTTTTTT
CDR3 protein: CASSPRQLTNEKLFF

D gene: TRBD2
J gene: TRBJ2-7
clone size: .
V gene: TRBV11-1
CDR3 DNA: TGTGCCAGCAGCCTTACTAGCGGGGGTACCTACGAGCAGTACTTC
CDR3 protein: CASSLTSGGTYEQYF

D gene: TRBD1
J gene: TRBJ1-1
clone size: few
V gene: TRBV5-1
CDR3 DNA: TGCGCCAGCAGCCCACAGGGGGGAATTACTGAAGCTTTCTTT
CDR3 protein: CASSPQGGITEAFF

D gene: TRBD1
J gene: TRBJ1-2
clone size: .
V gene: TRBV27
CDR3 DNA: TGTGCCAGCAGTTTATCCCCGACAGGGGCTTATGGCTACACCTTC
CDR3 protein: CASSLSPTGAYGYTF

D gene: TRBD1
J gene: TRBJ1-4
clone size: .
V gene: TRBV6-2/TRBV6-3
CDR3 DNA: TGTGCCAGCAGTCCGCAGGGGGCGGATGAAAAACTGTTTTTT
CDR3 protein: CASSPQGADEKLFF

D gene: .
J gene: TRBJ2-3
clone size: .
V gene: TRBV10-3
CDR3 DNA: TGTGCCATCAGAAATCAAACTAGCACAGATACGCAGTATTTT
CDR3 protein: CAIRNQTSTDTQYF

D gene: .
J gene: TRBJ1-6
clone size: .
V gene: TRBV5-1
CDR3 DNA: TGCGCCAGCCAAACCGGACCGCGGGATAATTCACCCCTCCACTTT
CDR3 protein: CASQTGPRDNSPLHF

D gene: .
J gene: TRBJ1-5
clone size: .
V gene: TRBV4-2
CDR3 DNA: TGTGCCAGCAGCCAACGGGAGAGCGGCAATCAGCCCCAGCATTTT
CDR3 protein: CASSQRESGNQPQHF

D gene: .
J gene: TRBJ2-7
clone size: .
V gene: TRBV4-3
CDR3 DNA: TGCGCCAGCAGCCAAGGACTCGGCTCCTACGAGCAGTACTTC
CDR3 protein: CASSQGLGSYEQYF

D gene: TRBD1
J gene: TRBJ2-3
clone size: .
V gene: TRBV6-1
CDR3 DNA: TGTGCCAGCAGTGATAACAGGGGTTATACGCAGTATTTT
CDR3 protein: CASSDNRGYTQYF